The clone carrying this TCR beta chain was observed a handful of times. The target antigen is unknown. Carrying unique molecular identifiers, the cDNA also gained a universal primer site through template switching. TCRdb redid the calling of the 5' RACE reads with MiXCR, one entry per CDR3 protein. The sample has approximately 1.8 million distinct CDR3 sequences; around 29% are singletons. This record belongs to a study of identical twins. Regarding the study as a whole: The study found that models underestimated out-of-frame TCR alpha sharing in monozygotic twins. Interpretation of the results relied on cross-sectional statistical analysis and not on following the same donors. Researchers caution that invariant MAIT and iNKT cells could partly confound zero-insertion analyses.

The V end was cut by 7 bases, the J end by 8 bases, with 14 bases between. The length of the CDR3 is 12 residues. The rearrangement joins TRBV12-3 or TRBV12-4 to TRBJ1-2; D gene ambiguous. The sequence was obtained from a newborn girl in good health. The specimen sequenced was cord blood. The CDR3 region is CASMAEVRGYTF. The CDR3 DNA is TGTGCCAGCATGGCGGAGGTTCGCGGCTACACCTTC.